The clone carrying this TCR beta chain has more than one count but fewer than ten. The sample comes from a study of technical replicates of blood from several donors. This CDR3 contains 13 residues. With 1 base removed from V and 4 bases from J, the gap between germline ends came to 7 bases. Per germline, CDR1 MGHRA and CDR2 YSYEKL. Profiling relied on immunoSEQ multiplex PCR, and the TCRdb table lists in-frame clones only, not all of them. The sample carries tens of thousands of clones, 94% recorded once. The sample was T cells isolated from PBMCs. The receptor's source is a human donor in good health. The chain couples TRBV4-1 to TRBJ1-1; the D gene is possibly TRBD1 (5 bases). Here the CDR3 reads CASSQGRGTEAFF. DNA for the CDR3: TGCGCCAGCAGCCAAGGTAGGGGCACTGAAGCTTTCTTT.